This is a list of T cell receptor beta chains from one sample in a study of T cell changes during pregnancy in multiple sclerosis. TCRdb keeps only in-frame clones here, not all; method: immunoSEQ multiplex PCR. The sample has over 90,000 clones; less than 95% are singletons. The source was peripheral blood, collected before pregnancy. These receptors all stem from a female donor with multiple sclerosis, enrolled in a pregnancy study. Each CDR3 is given with its conserved first and last residue. The D gene is left open where the match is weak. For some rows the clone size is stated as once, few or many, or as a class when expanded; others skip it.

j_call | v_call | clone_size | d_call | cdr3_nt | cdr3_aa
TRBJ1-1 | TRBV2 | NA | NA | TGTGCCAGCAGGGGAATTACAGGGCACACTGAAGCTTTCTTT | CASRGITGHTEAFF
TRBJ2-7 | TRBV28 | NA | NA | TGTGCCAGCAGCTTAATGTATTACGAGCAGTACTTC | CASSLMYYEQYF
TRBJ2-1 | TRBV2 | NA | TRBD1 | TGTGCCAGCAGCTCCGACAGGGGGTCATACAATGAGCAGTTCTTC | CASSSDRGSYNEQFF
TRBJ2-7 | TRBV28 | NA | TRBD1 | TGTGCCAGCAGCGGGACAGCCGGTTCCTACGAGCAGTACTTC | CASSGTAGSYEQYF
TRBJ2-1 | TRBV6-5 | NA | NA | TGTGCCAGCAGCCTCGCCAGCGAGAATGAGCAGTTCTTC | CASSLASENEQFF
TRBJ2-4 | TRBV15 | once | NA | TGTGCCACCAGCAGAGATGGGGCAGGACAAAACATTCAGTACTTC | CATSRDGAGQNIQYF
TRBJ2-7 | TRBV30 | NA | NA | TGTGCCTGGAGCACAGGGTCCCACCCCTACGAGCAGTACTTC | CAWSTGSHPYEQYF
TRBJ1-1 | TRBV10-3 | NA | TRBD1 | TGTGCCATCCGGGACAGGGGGACTGAAGCTTTCTTT | CAIRDRGTEAFF
TRBJ1-4 | TRBV5-4 | NA | NA | TGTGCCAGCAGCTTGCAGGGGCCTGTTGAAAAACTGTTTTTT | CASSLQGPVEKLFF
TRBJ2-6 | TRBV18 | NA | TRBD2 | TGTGCCAGCTCACCGGCGCTAGCGGGGGTACTAAGCTCTGGGGCCAACGTCCTGACTTTC | CASSPALAGVLSSGANVLTF
TRBJ2-7 | TRBV6-6 | NA | NA | TGTGCCAGCAGTTACGGAGGGGGCGAGTACGAGCAGTACTTC | CASSYGGGEYEQYF
TRBJ2-3 | TRBV19 | NA | TRBD2 | TGTGCCAGTAGTATCGGACTAGTCCCCACAGATACGCAGTATTTT | CASSIGLVPTDTQYF
TRBJ2-5 | TRBV7-9 | NA | TRBD1 | TGTGCCAGCAGCTTGACAGGGTTGGAGACCCAGTACTTC | CASSLTGLETQYF
TRBJ1-1 | TRBV6-1 | NA | NA | TGTGCCAGCAGTGAGGCTCTGCCGAACACTGAAGCTTTCTTT | CASSEALPNTEAFF
TRBJ1-1 | TRBV19 | NA | TRBD1 | TGTGCCAGTAGTATAGAATCAGGGACAGCGCGGAAAAGAGGGTACGTGTCCTTCTATGAAGCTTTCTTT | CASSIESGTARKRGYVSFYEAFF
TRBJ1-1 | TRBV9 | NA | NA | TGTGCCAGCAGCCAAAGTGGGGGAGGGACTGAAGCTTTCTTT | CASSQSGGGTEAFF
TRBJ2-5 | TRBV19 | NA | NA | TGTGCCAGTAGTATGAAACAGGCTGGTGGAGAGACCCAGTACTTC | CASSMKQAGGETQYF
TRBJ2-1 | TRBV2 | NA | TRBD2 | TGTGCCAGCATGGCCCGGGGGGGGCTCAATGAGCAGTTCTTC | CASMARGGLNEQFF
TRBJ1-6 | TRBV25-1 | NA | NA | TGTGCCAGCAGTGGCGTCTCAGGATCCTCCTATAATTCACCCCTCCACTTT | CASSGVSGSSYNSPLHF
TRBJ2-2 | TRBV27 | NA | NA | TGTGCCAGCAGATCTTACAGGGTTGGGGAGCTGTTTTTT | CASRSYRVGELFF
TRBJ1-1 | TRBV7-2 | once | NA | TGTGCCAGCAGCTCAGGGACATGGATAGAGAACACTGAAGCTTTCTTT | CASSSGTWIENTEAFF
TRBJ1-5 | TRBV6-5 | once | TRBD1 | TGTGCCAGCAGCTCCGACAGGGGGCGCGATCAGCCCCAGCATTTT | CASSSDRGRDQPQHF
TRBJ2-6 | TRBV2 | NA | TRBD1 | TGTGCCAGCAGCAGGGACAGGGGATCACCTGGGGCCAACGTCCTGACTTTC | CASSRDRGSPGANVLTF
TRBJ2-1 | TRBV4-1 | NA | TRBD2 | TGCGCCAGCAGCCAACAAATAAGGGCGGGAGGGCCCTACAATGAGCAGTTCTTC | CASSQQIRAGGPYNEQFF
TRBJ2-1 | TRBV7-3 | NA | TRBD2 | TGTGCCAGCAGCTTTAGCGGGAATACCTACAATGAGCAGTTCTTC | CASSFSGNTYNEQFF
TRBJ1-3 | TRBV18 | NA | NA | TGTGCCAGCTCACCCATGATGCCACAGGGATCAGGAAACACCATATATTTT | CASSPMMPQGSGNTIYF
TRBJ1-3 | TRBV11-2 | NA | NA | TGTGCCAGCAGCTTGCCAGGGGCTGCTGGAAACACCATATATTTT | CASSLPGAAGNTIYF
TRBJ2-3 | TRBV28 | NA | TRBD2 | TGTGCCAGCAGTTTATGGGCCGACTTAGCGGGAGGGGGCACAGATACGCAGTATTTT | CASSLWADLAGGGTDTQYF